The T cell receptor (beta chain) described here comes from a study of blood T cell repertoires in COVID-19 (dated by TCRdb to between 2020 and 2021). In terms of the full investigation: Collaborator samples came from the United States, Italy and Spain and covered acute and convalescent phases of COVID-19. Nearly every sample came with metadata listing a de-identified subject ID, COVID-19 status, age in years and sex. Subjects who had been exposed to COVID-19, were actively infected with it, or had recovered from it provided the deeply sampled blood TCRbeta repertoires that made up the dataset. The samples were drawn from the first 160 participants of the ongoing ImmuneRACE study and from 950 to 1,500 subjects provided by 6 global collaborators. The repertoires were released in a freely available public database intended as a resource for research on the immune response to SARS-CoV-2. The material from the prospective study consisted of cDNA or gDNA derived from T cells, B-cell-depleted T cells, or PBMCs. HLA class I and class II types, where available, came from metadata supplied by the sample provider rather than from assay-based typing. Summary of the overall study and its limitations: Clinical and demographic metadata were provided uncurated, with the amount varying by source and participant.

Comment on this clone: Its target antigen remains unknown. Qualities for individual bases were not recorded, and no much larger clone is one base off.

Each collaborating institution followed its own protocols to collect whole blood in K2EDTA tubes. Collaborator samples were shipped for TCRbeta analysis as frozen whole blood, isolated PBMCs, or DNA extracted from either sample type. The immunoSEQ Assay, a bias-controlled multiplex PCR, was used to amplify TCRbeta CDR3 regions from genomic DNA. Per the source publication's procedure: Nucleated cell counts per sample were estimated from amplification of reference gene primers within the assay. To quantify the absolute abundance of each unique TCRbeta CDR3 rearrangement, sequence reads were collapsed and filtered. For each sample, productive Simpson clonality was calculated as the square root of Simpson's diversity index across productive rearrangements. The source is immuneACCESS, and TCRdb retained only in-frame sequences with V and J called. Part of the clones is not carried over; for the studies checked, unresolved V genes explain less than half of this, and the remainder is unexplained. V and J calls and clone size are given by that table; D and trimming were obtained from the DNA. The sample table records roughly 180,000 clones; approximately 85% of these occur just once. The ten largest account for 6.5% to 10% of the sample.

This clonotype was sampled from a woman aged 55-70 years with acute or convalescent COVID-19. The sample comprised peripheral blood.

DNA sequence: TGTGCCAGCAGCACAAGCGGGAGGGACGAGCAGTACTTC. Its translation reads: CASSTSGRDEQYF. The chain is made from TRBV11-3 and TRBJ2-7; the central 10 bases match TRBD2. CDR1 and CDR2 were assigned from the germline V gene as SGHNT and YENEEA. Counted from cysteine to phenylalanine, this CDR3 has 13 amino acids. Kept here is only the CDR3 DNA, which spans 39 bases and is read in frame from base 1. V has 5 bases trimmed and J has 5 bases trimmed; junction bases matching no gene number 3.